The 7 T cell receptor beta chains below all came from one sample that was sequenced in a study of blood T cell repertoires in COVID-19. Method: immunoSEQ multiplex PCR; TCRdb's copy keeps in-frame clones and lacks some. The table has some 220,000 clones, approximately 87% seen once. The sequencing sample was made of PBMCs or T cells enriched from blood (not recorded which). The source is a woman aged 50 to 60 in a cohort exposed to, infected with or recovered from COVID-19 (not recorded which).

V gene TRBV29-1 combines with J gene TRBJ2-3, with TRBD2 identical over 10 bases. Germline lookup yields CDR1 SQVTM and CDR2 ANQGSEA. The CDR3 loop spans 13 amino acids. V was pared by 6 bases and J by 5 bases, with 5 bases of the junction left unmatched. The CDR3 DNA is TGCAGCGTGACACTAGCGGGGTTAGATACGCAGTATTTT. Encoded protein: CSVTLAGLDTQYF.

The V call is TRBV3-1 (or the pseudogene TRBV3-2), the J call TRBJ1-1; perhaps TRBD1 as D (5 bases). The germline V gene has CDR1 LGHDT and CDR2 YNNKEL (reference sequence). The length of the CDR3 is 14 residues. V lost 1 base and J lost 4, with 10 bases in between. The CDR3 DNA reads as TGTGCCAGCAGCCAAGCGGGGGGAGGCACTGAAGCTTTCTTT. Amino acid sequence: CASSQAGGGTEAFF.

The chain carries TRBV28 and TRBJ1-2; D may be TRBD1 (6 bases). With 5 bases removed from V and 5 bases from J, the gap between germline ends came to 15 bases. This CDR3 contains 14 residues. Germline V gene sequence: CDR1 MDHEN, CDR2 SYDVKM. The CDR3 DNA follows: TGTGCCAGCAGTCCCGGACAGTCCCCTTATGGCTACACCTTC. Encoded protein: CASSPGQSPYGYTF.

The genes are TRBV14 and TRBJ1-2, with 10 bases that match TRBD1. The CDR3 consists of 16 residues. The J segment lost 6 bases and the V segment lost 0 bases, leaving 7 bases of the junction unmatched. The germline V gene encodes CDR1 SGHDN and CDR2 FVKESK. CDR3 loop: CASSQDTGQGRDGYTF. As DNA, the CDR3 is TGTGCCAGCAGCCAAGATACGGGACAGGGGAGGGATGGCTACACCTTC.

V and J are TRBV7-2 and TRBJ1-1; 7 bases are shared with TRBD1. The CDR3 is 14 amino acids. In germline, CDR1 is SGHTA, CDR2 FQGNSA. V was clipped by 5 bases and J by 4 bases; unmatched bases: 7. This CDR3 is CASSPGTAFTEAFF. The CDR3, as DNA: TGTGCCAGCAGCCCCGGGACAGCGTTCACTGAAGCTTTCTTT.

This chain links TRBV4-3 with TRBJ2-1; TRBD2 agrees at 8 bases. This CDR3 comprises 15 residues. The V and J ends lost 8 bases and 3 bases, in that order; junction bases with no gene match: 9. CDR1 is LGHNA and CDR2 is YSLEER in the germline V gene. The CDR3 loop reads CASAPGGAIYNEQFF. Written as DNA, the CDR3 is TGCGCCAGCGCCCCGGGGGGGGCCATCTACAATGAGCAGTTCTTC.

The chain couples TRBV7-2 to TRBJ1-2; TRBD1 aligns across 8 bases. The ends lost 5 bases at V and 6 bases at J; junction bases unmatched: 8. Germline values: CDR1 SGHTA, CDR2 FQGNSA. The CDR3 runs 14 residues. CDR3 DNA sequence: TGTGCCAGCAGCCAATTTGGACAGGGTAATGGCTACACCTTC. Translated, it gives CASSQFGQGNGYTF.